What follows describes a single T cell receptor (beta chain). No antigen is known for it. Both the TCRalpha cDNA and the TCRbeta cDNA were taken through two nested PCRs, lasting approximately 16 and 9 cycles. TCRdb reprocessed the 5' RACE reads; each CDR3 protein has one entry and no DNA is given. Its table records some 440,000 distinct CDR3 sequences. CDR1 and CDR2 (germline): SGHVS, FQNEAQ. The CDR3 length is 16 residues. The data originate from a study of monozygotic twins with inflammatory bowel disease. Points from the study as a whole: Whereas healthy co-twins had higher TCRbeta diversity (inverse Simpson), IBD patients had lower diversity. Limited power may explain why concordant and discordant twins showed no difference in repertoire similarity.

The sample taken for sequencing was blood. This clonotype was sampled from a human donor with ulcerative colitis or Crohn's disease, or a healthy co-twin of an affected twin (not recorded which). The rearrangement links TRBV7-8 to TRBJ2-3; TCRdb's assignment of TRBD1 cannot be checked, as there is no DNA. The CDR3 is CASSPRRDRIVDTQYF.